This T cell receptor (beta chain) was recovered during a study of blood T cell repertoires in COVID-19. The assay was immunoSEQ multiplex PCR, and TCRdb's table has in-frame clones only and misses some. The data show more than 300,000 clones, with 88% seen just once and 0.9% to 1.5% held by the top ten. This receptor was taken from a woman between 18 and 29 years old who had recovered from COVID-19. The source material was PBMCs or T cells enriched from blood (not recorded which).

The CDR3 nucleotides read TGTGCCAGCAGCTCCCCCTTCTACAATGAGCAGTTCTTC. The encoded protein is CASSSPFYNEQFF. The chain combines TRBV7-3 with TRBJ2-1, with D hard to call. V gave up 4 bases and J gave up 3 bases, with 7 bases separating them. CDR3 length equals 13 residues. Germline V gene data show CDR1 as SGHTA and CDR2 as FQGTGA.